A single sample is the source of the 19 T cell receptor beta chains below, sequenced in a study of T cell changes during pregnancy in multiple sclerosis. Repertoires were generated with immunoSEQ multiplex PCR, while TCRdb's copy carries only in-frame clones and drops some. The data show about 75,000 clones, with 94% seen just once and about 0.14% held by the top ten. Sequences were derived from CD4+ T cells from peripheral blood mononuclear cells, sampled after pregnancy. Every receptor here comes from a female donor with multiple sclerosis, enrolled in a pregnancy study.

This clone has just a few counts. The chain is built from TRBV11-2 and TRBJ2-1; D is perhaps TRBD1 (6 bases). CDR1 is SGHAT and CDR2 is FQNNGV in the germline V gene. V was trimmed by 3 bases and J by 4 bases, leaving 13 bases between them. CDR3 size: 15 residues. The CDR3 bases are TGTGCCAGCAGCTTCTACAGGGCGAGGTACAATGAGCAGTTCTTC. Translation gives CASSFYRARYNEQFF. Drawing the rest from reference TRBV11-2 and TRBJ2-1, the complete variable domain is EAGVAQSPRYKIIEKRQSVAFWCNPISGHATLYWYQQILGQGPKLLIQFQNNGVVDDSQLPKDRFSAERLKGVDSTLKIQPAKLEDSAVYLCASSFYRARYNEQFFGPGTRLTVL.

The gene calls are TRBV2 and TRBJ2-5; 10 nucleotides line up with TRBD1. The CDR3 contains 13 residues. V shed 7 bases and J 2 bases; nucleotides not matched to a gene: 1. Germline lookup yields CDR1 SNHLY and CDR2 FYNNEI. CDR3 region: CASTDRGQETQYF. The CDR3 bases are TGTGCCAGCACGGACAGGGGGCAAGAGACCCAGTACTTC.

This chain uses TRBV28 with TRBJ2-3; 7 bases match TRBD1. Trimming removed 7 bases from V and 3 bases from J; junction bases left unmatched: 4. Germline assignment: CDR1 MDHEN and CDR2 SYDVKM. This CDR3 is built from 13 residues. The CDR3 coding sequence is TGTGCCAGCAACTTACAGGGGACAGATACGCAGTATTTT. Protein: CASNLQGTDTQYF.

The CDR3 DNA follows: TGCGCCAGCAGCTTGACAGGGGTCGGCAATGAGCAGTTCTTC. As protein: CASSLTGVGNEQFF. J is TRBJ2-1 and V is TRBV5-1; 7 bases agree with TRBD1. With V trimmed by 1 base and J by 6 bases, 4 bases remained unmatched. Per the germline V gene, CDR1 is SGHRS and CDR2 is YFSETQ. There are 14 residues in the CDR3.

This clone has only one observation. V usage is TRBV10-3 and J usage is TRBJ2-6; TRBD1 might be the D (6 bases). Germline V gene lookup returns CDR1 ENHRY and CDR2 SYGVKD. The CDR3 sequence is 14 residues long. The germline V and J ends were trimmed by 6 bases and 5 bases, with 11 bases remaining between them. The DNA of the CDR3 is TGTGCCATCAGCTCAGGGGTGCGGGCCAACGTCCTGACTTTC. Translating it yields CAISSGVRANVLTF.

The rearrangement joins TRBV7-9 to TRBJ2-3; 12 nucleotides match TRBD2. Looked up from germline, CDR1 is SEHNR and CDR2 is FQNEAQ (reference sequence). This CDR3 region has 16 residues. V lost 4 bases and J lost 3; bases outside the gene matches: 5. The CDR3 is CASSYPTSGRTDTQYF. The CDR3 DNA reads TGTGCCAGCAGCTACCCGACTAGCGGGAGAACAGATACGCAGTATTTT.

The gene calls are TRBV19 and TRBJ2-2; 8 nucleotides agree with TRBD1. Looked up from germline, CDR1 is LNHDA and CDR2 is SQIVND (reference sequence). With V trimmed by 10 bases and J by 1 base, 2 bases remained unmatched. The CDR3 extends over 13 amino acids. The CDR3 sequence: CATGQGNTGELFF. In nucleotides, the CDR3 is TGTGCCACCGGACAGGGGAACACCGGGGAGCTGTTTTTT.

The chain recombines TRBV5-1 with TRBJ2-3; 9 bases are shared with TRBD1. With 4 bases clipped from V and 0 bases from J, the junction kept 9 bases outside the gene matches. The CDR3 is 17 residues long. The germline gives CDR1 SGHRS, CDR2 YFSETQ. The CDR3 DNA sequence: TGCGCCAGCAGCGGCAGGACAGGGGAGAGGAGCACAGATACGCAGTATTTT. This encodes CASSGRTGERSTDTQYF.

The J gene is TRBJ2-7, the V gene TRBV18; D call uncertain. The CDR3 consists of 13 residues. The ends were cut back, 0 bases at V and 4 bases at J, with 7 bases in the middle. CDR1 is KGHSH and CDR2 is LQKENI in the germline V gene. CDR3 sequence (DNA): TGTGCCAGCTCACCACCTGACTTTTACGAGCAGTACTTC. Protein: CASSPPDFYEQYF. Full variable domain (missing parts from reference TRBV18 and TRBJ2-7): NAGVMQNPRHLVRRRGQEARLRCSPMKGHSHVYWYRQLPEEGLKFMVYLQKENIIDESGMPKERFSAEFPKEGPSILRIQQVVRGDSAAYFCASSPPDFYEQYFGPGTRLTVT.

The chain has TRBV9 and TRBJ2-1; tentatively, D is TRBD2 (5 bases). V lost 0 bases and J 6 bases, leaving 13 bases between the germline ends. Germline lookup yields CDR1 SGDLS and CDR2 YYNGEE. The CDR3 extends over 15 amino acids. Here the CDR3 reads CASSVGLAASNEQFF. The CDR3 bases are TGTGCCAGCAGCGTAGGTCTAGCAGCCAGCAATGAGCAGTTCTTC.

This chain joins TRBV18 and TRBJ1-2; 7 bases align to TRBD1. Trimming took 5 bases from V and 8 from J; bases not matched to a gene: 8. This CDR3 has 13 residues. CDR1 and CDR2 (germline): KGHSH, LQKENI. CDR3 sequence (DNA): TGTGCCAGCTCAGGCGGGACAGCCGGAGGCTACACCTTC. Protein sequence: CASSGGTAGGYTF.

The V and J genes are TRBV9 and TRBJ2-1; D not certain. Looked up from germline, CDR1 is SGDLS and CDR2 is YYNGEE. Trimming stripped 4 bases from V and 0 bases from J, with 14 bases between. There are 16 residues in the CDR3. The CDR3 spells CASSLLGGGSYNEQFF. The CDR3 coding sequence is TGTGCCAGCAGCCTACTTGGTGGCGGCTCCTACAATGAGCAGTTCTTC.

The rearrangement joins TRBV7-9 to TRBJ2-7; the D gene is possibly TRBD2 (5 bases). Germline assignment: CDR1 SEHNR and CDR2 FQNEAQ (reference sequence). The germline V and J ends were trimmed by 0 bases and 7 bases, with 22 bases remaining between them. CDR3 size: 17 residues. CDR3 region: CASSLASAGLAAEEQYF. The CDR3 DNA follows: TGTGCCAGCAGCTTAGCGTCGGCCGGCCTAGCAGCGGAAGAGCAGTACTTC.

This clone was picked up many times. J is TRBJ2-7 and V is TRBV2, with 9 bases aligning to TRBD1. Germline CDR1 reads SNHLY; CDR2 reads FYNNEI. The CDR3 spans 18 residues. J lost 9 bases, V lost 4 bases, and 22 bases had no gene match. This chain's CDR3 is CASSGGPLSMDRGGRQYF. The CDR3 coding sequence is TGTGCCAGCAGTGGAGGTCCCCTAAGTATGGACAGGGGAGGTCGGCAGTACTTC. Full variable domain (outside the CDR3, taken from reference TRBV2 and TRBJ2-7): EPEVTQTPSHQVTQMGQEVILRCVPISNHLYFYWYRQILGQKVEFLVSFYNNEISEKSEIFDDQFSVERPDGSNFTLKIRSTKLEDSAMYFCASSGGPLSMDRGGRQYFGPGTRLTVT.

The CDR3 sequence: CASSQVPGRPIKSTDTQYF. CDR3 nucleotides: TGCGCCAGCAGCCAAGTCCCCGGGAGGCCGATTAAGAGCACAGATACGCAGTATTTT. J is TRBJ2-3 and V is TRBV4-1; 7 bases line up with TRBD2. CDR1 and CDR2 from the germline V gene are MGHRA and YSYEKL. The CDR3 contains 19 residues. The V and J ends lost 1 base and 0 bases, in that order; junction bases with no gene match: 13.

The J gene is TRBJ2-5, the V gene TRBV6-5; TRBD2 is a possible D gene (6 bases). Germline CDR1 is MNHEY and CDR2 is SVGAGI. Trimming cost V 8 bases and J 1 base, with 17 bases left between them. CDR3 length: 15 residues. The CDR3 here is CASSRGAGPQETQYF. In nucleotides, the CDR3 is TGTGCCAGCTCGAGAGGTGCGGGACCCCAAGAGACCCAGTACTTC.

The CDR3 region has the DNA TGTGCCAGCAGCTTGGGGGGCTCCTGGACTGGGGCCAACGTCCTGACTTTC. This translates into CASSLGGSWTGANVLTF. The chain uses TRBV5-4 and TRBJ2-6; D may be TRBD1 (5 bases). Germline V gene data show CDR1 as SGHNT and CDR2 as YYREEE (reference sequence). The CDR3 totals 17 residues. The V and J ends lost 0 bases and 2 bases respectively, with 12 bases between them.

The chain joins TRBV12-2 to TRBJ1-1; the D call in the table, TRBD1, was not verified against the DNA. TRBV12-2 is an annotated pseudogene. The CDR3 is 14 amino acids. The CDR3 region has the DNA TGTGCAAGTCGCCCGGACAGGGTGAACACTGAAGCTTTCTTT. It encodes CASRPDRVNTEAFF.

This clone was found once. The rearrangement links TRBV5-1 to TRBJ2-1, with TRBD1 identical over 8 bases. The CDR3 is 14 amino acids. The V segment lost 4 bases and the J segment 7 bases; nucleotides outside the gene matches: 7. Germline V gene sequence: CDR1 SGHRS, CDR2 YFSETQ. The CDR3 here is CASSTTGAANEQFF. The CDR3 region has the DNA TGCGCCAGCAGCACGACAGGGGCAGCAAATGAGCAGTTCTTC.